A selection of T cell receptor beta chains follows, all from one sample in a study of cytomegalovirus exposure and HLA in healthy donors. Method: immunoSEQ multiplex PCR; TCRdb's copy keeps in-frame clones and lacks some. This sample has 150,000 to 200,000 clones, with about 9% found just once. The specimen was PBMCs. The receptors shown here come from a woman in her thirties in good health and CMV-seropositive. Each CDR3 is given with its conserved first and last residue. The order of the fields is clone size, V gene, D gene, J gene, CDR3 protein, CDR3 DNA. D genes are given only for firm matches. Clone size appears in some rows only: once, few, many, or a class for an expanded clone.

abundance: few; v_gene: TRBV11-2; d_gene: .; j_gene: TRBJ2-3; CDR3aa: CASSLVGGPRDTQYF; CDR3nt: TGTGCCAGCAGCTTAGTGGGCGGGCCTAGGGATACGCAGTATTTT
abundance: few; v_gene: TRBV27; d_gene: .; j_gene: TRBJ2-7; CDR3aa: CASRATGRVYEQYF; CDR3nt: TGTGCCAGCAGGGCTACAGGGAGGGTGTACGAGCAGTACTTC
abundance: .; v_gene: TRBV7-6; d_gene: TRBD2; j_gene: TRBJ2-3; CDR3aa: CASSLVIAGGDTQYF; CDR3nt: TGTGCCAGCAGCTTAGTTATAGCGGGAGGGGATACGCAGTATTTT
abundance: .; v_gene: TRBV19; d_gene: TRBD1; j_gene: TRBJ2-1; CDR3aa: CASSKPGQGNNEQFF; CDR3nt: TGTGCCAGTAGTAAGCCGGGACAGGGGAACAATGAGCAGTTCTTC
abundance: few; v_gene: TRBV7-2; d_gene: TRBD1; j_gene: TRBJ1-2; CDR3aa: CASSLGQGYGYTF; CDR3nt: TGTGCCAGCAGCCTGGGACAGGGCTATGGCTACACCTTC
abundance: .; v_gene: TRBV5-1; d_gene: TRBD1; j_gene: TRBJ2-3; CDR3aa: CASSEGQMNTQYF; CDR3nt: TGCGCCAGCAGCGAGGGACAGATGAATACGCAGTATTTT
abundance: .; v_gene: TRBV4-2; d_gene: .; j_gene: TRBJ2-7; CDR3aa: CASSQGGAGVTPGDEQYF; CDR3nt: TGTGCCAGCAGCCAGGGCGGGGCCGGAGTAACTCCTGGGGACGAGCAGTACTTC
abundance: few; v_gene: TRBV9; d_gene: TRBD1; j_gene: TRBJ1-2; CDR3aa: CASSVRPGQGSYGYTF; CDR3nt: TGTGCCAGCAGCGTAAGGCCAGGACAGGGATCGTATGGCTACACCTTC
abundance: few; v_gene: TRBV6-5; d_gene: .; j_gene: TRBJ1-1; CDR3aa: CASRLTMDTEAFF; CDR3nt: TGTGCCAGCAGACTCACGATGGACACTGAAGCTTTCTTT
abundance: few; v_gene: TRBV6-1; d_gene: TRBD2; j_gene: TRBJ2-3; CDR3aa: CASSERTSGTRDTQYF; CDR3nt: TGTGCCAGCAGTGAAAGGACTAGCGGGACCAGAGATACGCAGTATTTT
abundance: .; v_gene: TRBV5-1; d_gene: .; j_gene: TRBJ1-2; CDR3aa: CASSLARVGYGYTF; CDR3nt: TGCGCCAGCAGCTTGGCCAGGGTGGGGTATGGCTACACCTTC
abundance: few; v_gene: TRBV5-1; d_gene: .; j_gene: TRBJ1-2; CDR3aa: CTSSLDPGSYGYTF; CDR3nt: TGCACCAGCAGCTTGGATCCGGGGAGCTATGGCTACACCTTC
abundance: .; v_gene: TRBV4-1; d_gene: .; j_gene: TRBJ2-5; CDR3aa: CASSQEVQGETQYF; CDR3nt: TGCGCCAGCAGCCAAGAAGTGCAGGGGGAGACCCAGTACTTC
abundance: .; v_gene: TRBV7-6; d_gene: .; j_gene: TRBJ2-7; CDR3aa: CASSLEEGPNEQYF; CDR3nt: TGTGCCAGCAGCTTAGAGGAGGGCCCCAACGAGCAGTACTTC
abundance: few; v_gene: TRBV5-1; d_gene: TRBD1; j_gene: TRBJ2-5; CDR3aa: CASSTGGSQETQYF; CDR3nt: TGCGCCAGCAGCACAGGGGGGTCCCAAGAGACCCAGTACTTC
abundance: .; v_gene: TRBV30; d_gene: .; j_gene: TRBJ1-5; CDR3aa: CAWSVQGNQPQHF; CDR3nt: TGTGCCTGGAGTGTACAGGGCAATCAGCCCCAGCATTTT
abundance: many; v_gene: TRBV30; d_gene: .; j_gene: TRBJ1-2; CDR3aa: CAWNILPGASYGYTF; CDR3nt: TGTGCCTGGAATATTCTCCCTGGGGCTAGCTATGGCTACACCTTC
abundance: .; v_gene: TRBV21-1; d_gene: .; j_gene: TRBJ2-7; CDR3aa: CASRKREGLAGFGEQYF; CDR3nt: TGTGCCAGCAGAAAAAGGGAGGGACTAGCAGGGTTTGGGGAGCAGTACTTC
abundance: .; v_gene: TRBV15; d_gene: .; j_gene: TRBJ1-2; CDR3aa: CATSSWGGVYGYTF; CDR3nt: TGTGCCACCAGCAGCTGGGGGGGCGTCTATGGCTACACCTTC
abundance: few; v_gene: TRBV9; d_gene: TRBD1; j_gene: TRBJ1-4; CDR3aa: CASSARTGTPKLFF; CDR3nt: TGTGCCAGCAGCGCCCGGACAGGGACCCCAAAACTGTTTTTT
abundance: .; v_gene: TRBV5-1; d_gene: TRBD1; j_gene: TRBJ2-7; CDR3aa: CASSRDRGDEQYF; CDR3nt: TGCGCCAGCAGCCGGGACAGGGGGGACGAGCAGTACTTC
abundance: few; v_gene: TRBV2; d_gene: .; j_gene: TRBJ2-1; CDR3aa: CASKGHGYNEQFF; CDR3nt: TGTGCCTCTAAGGGGCACGGATACAATGAGCAGTTCTTC
abundance: few; v_gene: TRBV7-9; d_gene: TRBD1; j_gene: TRBJ2-4; CDR3aa: CASSPAGTGGRNIQYF; CDR3nt: TGTGCCAGCAGCCCCGCCGGGACAGGGGGCAGAAACATTCAGTACTTC
abundance: .; v_gene: TRBV30; d_gene: TRBD2; j_gene: TRBJ2-3; CDR3aa: CAWTKTSGRTDTQYF; CDR3nt: TGTGCCTGGACAAAGACTAGCGGGAGAACAGATACGCAGTATTTT
abundance: .; v_gene: TRBV19; d_gene: TRBD1; j_gene: TRBJ1-2; CDR3aa: CASSIRGERKDGYTF; CDR3nt: TGTGCCAGTAGTATCAGGGGGGAGAGAAAAGACGGCTACACCTTC
abundance: few; v_gene: TRBV6-1; d_gene: TRBD1; j_gene: TRBJ2-7; CDR3aa: CASQMWTGGYYEQYF; CDR3nt: TGTGCCAGCCAGATGTGGACAGGGGGGTACTACGAGCAGTACTTC
abundance: .; v_gene: TRBV2; d_gene: .; j_gene: TRBJ2-1; CDR3aa: CASKSQRPNNEQFF; CDR3nt: TGTGCCAGCAAATCACAGCGGCCCAACAATGAGCAGTTCTTC
abundance: .; v_gene: TRBV5-1; d_gene: .; j_gene: TRBJ2-1; CDR3aa: CASSSTGYNEQFF; CDR3nt: TGCGCCAGCAGCTCGACAGGTTACAATGAGCAGTTCTTC
abundance: few; v_gene: TRBV2; d_gene: TRBD2; j_gene: TRBJ2-7; CDR3aa: CASSVRLAGFPSYEQYF; CDR3nt: TGTGCCAGCAGTGTACGACTAGCGGGATTCCCCTCCTACGAGCAGTACTTC
abundance: .; v_gene: TRBV5-1; d_gene: .; j_gene: TRBJ1-1; CDR3aa: CASSLQGTPEAFF; CDR3nt: TGCGCCAGCAGCTTACAGGGTACTCCTGAAGCTTTCTTT
abundance: .; v_gene: TRBV19; d_gene: .; j_gene: TRBJ1-4; CDR3aa: CASSLTGMGEKLFF; CDR3nt: TGTGCCAGTAGCCTCACGGGGATGGGTGAAAAACTGTTTTTT
abundance: few; v_gene: TRBV19; d_gene: TRBD2; j_gene: TRBJ2-2; CDR3aa: CATGLAVTGELFF; CDR3nt: TGTGCCACAGGACTAGCAGTCACCGGGGAGCTGTTTTTT
abundance: few; v_gene: TRBV2; d_gene: .; j_gene: TRBJ2-3; CDR3aa: CASRRDGHTQYTQYF; CDR3nt: TGTGCCAGCAGGCGGGACGGCCACACTCAATATACGCAGTATTTT
abundance: .; v_gene: TRBV10-3; d_gene: .; j_gene: TRBJ2-2; CDR3aa: CAIKPGLGGELFF; CDR3nt: TGTGCCATCAAGCCAGGATTGGGCGGGGAGCTGTTTTTT
abundance: .; v_gene: TRBV19; d_gene: TRBD1; j_gene: TRBJ1-5; CDR3aa: CATGDRGIRSNQPQHF; CDR3nt: TGTGCCACAGGGGACAGGGGGATCCGTAGCAATCAGCCCCAGCATTTT
abundance: .; v_gene: TRBV30; d_gene: .; j_gene: TRBJ1-1; CDR3aa: CAWSVQMYTEAFF; CDR3nt: TGTGCCTGGAGTGTACAGATGTACACTGAAGCTTTCTTT
abundance: .; v_gene: TRBV27; d_gene: .; j_gene: TRBJ1-2; CDR3aa: CASSSSGAGYTF; CDR3nt: TGTGCCAGCAGTTCGTCAGGTGCCGGCTACACCTTC
abundance: few; v_gene: TRBV9; d_gene: .; j_gene: TRBJ2-7; CDR3aa: CASSVGVGVAYEQYF; CDR3nt: TGTGCCAGCAGCGTAGGGGTGGGAGTGGCCTACGAGCAGTACTTC
abundance: few; v_gene: TRBV25-1; d_gene: TRBD2; j_gene: TRBJ2-1; CDR3aa: CASSLAGAPYNEQFF; CDR3nt: TGTGCCAGCAGTTTAGCGGGAGCGCCATACAATGAGCAGTTCTTC
abundance: few; v_gene: TRBV5-6; d_gene: .; j_gene: TRBJ1-4; CDR3aa: CASSLGRGKLFF; CDR3nt: TGTGCCAGCAGCCTTGGACGGGGAAAACTGTTTTTT
abundance: .; v_gene: TRBV6-1; d_gene: .; j_gene: TRBJ2-4; CDR3aa: CASSEQGQNIQYF; CDR3nt: TGTGCCAGCAGTGAACAGGGCCAAAACATTCAGTACTTC
abundance: few; v_gene: TRBV5-1; d_gene: .; j_gene: TRBJ2-3; CDR3aa: CASSLTRPPDTQYF; CDR3nt: TGCGCCAGCAGCTTGACTAGGCCCCCAGATACGCAGTATTTT
abundance: few; v_gene: TRBV27; d_gene: .; j_gene: TRBJ2-7; CDR3aa: CASSFNYEQYF; CDR3nt: TGTGCCAGCAGTTTTAACTACGAGCAGTACTTC
abundance: .; v_gene: TRBV6-1; d_gene: TRBD1; j_gene: TRBJ1-3; CDR3aa: CASRGDRVPGNTIYF; CDR3nt: TGTGCCAGCAGGGGGGACAGGGTCCCTGGAAACACCATATATTTT
abundance: .; v_gene: TRBV30; d_gene: .; j_gene: TRBJ2-7; CDR3aa: CAWSRQRSYEQYF; CDR3nt: TGTGCCTGGAGTCGACAGCGCTCCTACGAGCAGTACTTC
abundance: few; v_gene: TRBV29-1; d_gene: TRBD1; j_gene: TRBJ1-2; CDR3aa: CSVRGAGHYGYTF; CDR3nt: TGCAGCGTCAGGGGGGCAGGTCACTATGGCTACACCTTC
abundance: few; v_gene: TRBV4-2; d_gene: .; j_gene: TRBJ2-5; CDR3aa: CASSQRDSSATQYF; CDR3nt: TGTGCCAGCAGCCAAAGGGACTCTTCAGCGACCCAGTACTTC
abundance: .; v_gene: TRBV19; d_gene: .; j_gene: TRBJ2-1; CDR3aa: CASTPPGQQSSKQFF; CDR3nt: TGTGCCAGTACCCCACCGGGACAACAATCATCGAAGCAGTTCTTC
abundance: few; v_gene: TRBV7-2; d_gene: .; j_gene: TRBJ1-5; CDR3aa: CASSQGRDQPQHF; CDR3nt: TGTGCCAGCAGCCAGGGGCGGGATCAGCCCCAGCATTTT
abundance: few; v_gene: TRBV6-1; d_gene: .; j_gene: TRBJ1-4; CDR3aa: CASTGVLGEKLFF; CDR3nt: TGTGCCAGCACAGGGGTTCTGGGTGAAAAACTGTTTTTT
abundance: .; v_gene: TRBV5-4; d_gene: TRBD1; j_gene: TRBJ2-7; CDR3aa: CASSLGQGLEQYF; CDR3nt: TGTGCCAGCAGCTTGGGACAGGGCCTCGAGCAGTACTTC
abundance: .; v_gene: TRBV4-1; d_gene: .; j_gene: TRBJ1-2; CDR3aa: CASSQGTSGNGYTF; CDR3nt: TGCGCCAGCAGCCAAGGGACATCAGGGAATGGCTACACCTTC
abundance: few; v_gene: TRBV5-1; d_gene: TRBD1; j_gene: TRBJ2-7; CDR3aa: CASSLDPGTVGHEQYF; CDR3nt: TGCGCCAGCAGCTTGGATCCAGGGACAGTTGGGCACGAGCAGTACTTC
abundance: .; v_gene: TRBV5-6; d_gene: TRBD2; j_gene: TRBJ2-5; CDR3aa: CASESSLAGVSIFKETQYF; CDR3nt: TGTGCCAGCGAATCATCTCTAGCGGGAGTCTCTATTTTTAAAGAGACCCAGTACTTC